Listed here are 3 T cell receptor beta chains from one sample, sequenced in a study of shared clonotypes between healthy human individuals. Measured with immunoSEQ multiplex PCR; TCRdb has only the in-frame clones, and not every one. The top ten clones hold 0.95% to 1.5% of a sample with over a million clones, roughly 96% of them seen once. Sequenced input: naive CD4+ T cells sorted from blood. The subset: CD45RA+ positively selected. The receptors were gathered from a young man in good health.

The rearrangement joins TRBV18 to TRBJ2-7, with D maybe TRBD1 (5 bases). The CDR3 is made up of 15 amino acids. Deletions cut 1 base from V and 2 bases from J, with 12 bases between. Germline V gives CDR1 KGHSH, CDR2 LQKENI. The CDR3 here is CASSPRLGPPYEQYF. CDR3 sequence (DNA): TGTGCCAGCTCACCACGTTTGGGGCCCCCCTACGAGCAGTACTTC.

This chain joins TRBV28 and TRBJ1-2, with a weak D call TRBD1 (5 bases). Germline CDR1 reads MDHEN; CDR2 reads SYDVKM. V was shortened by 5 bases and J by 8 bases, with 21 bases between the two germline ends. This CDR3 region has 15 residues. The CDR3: CASSGPGTTETGYTF. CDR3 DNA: TGTGCCAGCAGTGGCCCCGGGACGACCGAGACGGGCTACACCTTC.

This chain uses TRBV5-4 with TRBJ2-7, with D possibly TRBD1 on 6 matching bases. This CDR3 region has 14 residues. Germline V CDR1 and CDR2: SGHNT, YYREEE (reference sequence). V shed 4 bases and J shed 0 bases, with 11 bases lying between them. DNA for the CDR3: TGTGCCAGCAGCCCGGGACAAAGCTCCTACGAGCAGTACTTC. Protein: CASSPGQSSYEQYF.